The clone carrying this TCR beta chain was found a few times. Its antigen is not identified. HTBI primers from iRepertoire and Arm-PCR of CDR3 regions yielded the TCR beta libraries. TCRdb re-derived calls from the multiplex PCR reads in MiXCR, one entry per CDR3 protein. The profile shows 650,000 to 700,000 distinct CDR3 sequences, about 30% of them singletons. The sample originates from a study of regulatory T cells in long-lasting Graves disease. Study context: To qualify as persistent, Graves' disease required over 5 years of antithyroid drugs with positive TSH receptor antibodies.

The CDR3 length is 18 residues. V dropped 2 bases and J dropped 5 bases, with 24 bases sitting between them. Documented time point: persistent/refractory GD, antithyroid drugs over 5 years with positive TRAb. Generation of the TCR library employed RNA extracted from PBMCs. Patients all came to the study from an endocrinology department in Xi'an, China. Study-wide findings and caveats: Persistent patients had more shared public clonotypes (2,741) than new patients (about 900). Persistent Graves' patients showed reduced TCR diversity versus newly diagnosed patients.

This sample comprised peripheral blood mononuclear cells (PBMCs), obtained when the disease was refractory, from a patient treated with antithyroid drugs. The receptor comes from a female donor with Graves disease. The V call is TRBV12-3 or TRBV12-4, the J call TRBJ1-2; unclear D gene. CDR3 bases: TGTGCCAGCAGTTTATACGGATCTCCAGAAAGGGTTGATTATGGCTACACCTTC. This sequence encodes CASSLYGSPERVDYGYTF.